Listed here is a single T cell receptor (beta chain). There is no known antigen for this receptor. Base qualities are not at hand, and no much larger clone is one base apart. Using the deep immunoSEQ assay, multiplex PCR amplified TCR CDR3 regions from genomic DNA. For each cell subset, the extracted genomic DNA was distributed evenly across all wells of several immunoSEQ 96-well plates, and each plate served as one replicate. For sorted subsets, approximately 200 ng of genomic DNA, equivalent to 30,000 or so T cell genomes, went into each replicate PCR. Purified libraries were quantified with a Qubit 3.0 fluorometer, sized on a Bioanalyzer 2100, and re-quantified with the KAPA Library Quantification kit. A separate single-read 150-cycle Illumina NextSeq 550 flow cell was used to sequence each immunoSEQ 96-well plate. As for the original processing: The immunoSEQ output contained only junctional sequences without quality scores, so filtering could not match that applied to full-length reads. To assign V/J genes and CDR3, sequences were annotated using PyIR, a Python wrapper for IgBLAST v1.9, with IMGT germline references. Reads were filtered out if the reads had weak V/J assignments (E-value above 1e-6), no CDR3, stop codons, out-of-frame junctions, or ambiguous translated residues. V3J clonotypes were defined by identical inferred V gene, J gene, and CDR3 amino acid sequence. Percentage overlap between repertoires was computed as shared unique clonotypes divided by the size of the smaller repertoire. Richness of each repertoire was evaluated using RTK rarefaction, the Chao1 estimator, and Recon v2.1 estimates of unobserved clonotypes. For all TCRbeta clonotypes obtained by the gDNA method from several donors, generation probabilities were computed with OLGA. As stored in TCRdb, this immuneACCESS dataset retains in-frame rearrangements with V and J assigned. A fraction of the clones does not appear; measured against another copy, unresolved V genes explain less than half of the discrepancy, and the remainder lacks a known reason. The V and J calls and clone size come from that table; D and trimming were worked out from the DNA. The sample table holds under 1,900,000 clones, of which approximately 98.5% were seen once. The ten most abundant clones make up around 0.33% of the sample.

This sample was taken from a study of shared clonotypes between healthy human individuals (dated by TCRdb to 2020 to 2022). Notes on the research overall: Three men and a couple of women, aged 18 to 49 years, made up the cohort. Per donor, three plates each were used for CD4 naive and CD4 memory, two for CD8 naive, and one for CD8 memory. The study deeply sequenced blood TCR repertoires of 5 or 6 healthy adults to estimate repertoire size and the extent of clonotype sharing between individuals. To increase sequencing depth and limit assay-specific biases, TCR repertoire library preparation and sequencing were carried out by different laboratories using diverse techniques. Leukapheresis yielded between about 0.85 and 9.5 billion PBMCs per donor.

From cysteine to phenylalanine, the CDR3 is 13 amino acids long. This entry keeps only the CDR3 DNA: 39 bases, framed from base 1. Trimming costs V 1 base and J 6 bases, and their ends lie 11 bases apart. As encoded in the germline V gene, CDR1 is SGHDT while CDR2 is YYEEEE. Donors were healthy HIV-negative adults with no recently reported acute infections or vaccinations. Only Caucasian adults living in Nashville, Tennessee, USA were represented among the donors. CD4+ T cells were enriched through magnetic negative selection, after which naive cells were positively selected on CD45RA and the remaining negative fraction served as the memory subset. Blood was obtained by leukapheresis, after which PBMCs were separated by Ficoll-Histopaque density gradient centrifugation and cryopreserved in liquid nitrogen vapor phase. Analytical flow cytometry was used to check the purity and quantity of each magnetically sorted T cell population. Each sorted fraction had its genomic DNA isolated and then quantified by UV absorbance on a Nanodrop 2000c.

Overall study results and their limits: Incomplete sequencing was indicated by rarefaction of sorted-subset datasets, despite the large sequencing depth. Roughly 5% of naive CD4, 3.5% of naive CD8, approximately 2.2% of memory CD4, and 0.4% of memory CD8 clonotypes were shared across a few donors. Sampling was restricted to blood, and TCR repertoires in tissue are likely to differ from TCR repertoires in blood. Compared with non-shared clonotypes, the clonotypes found in all four sorted-subset donors had higher generation probabilities. Because the study included a small number of donors, the genetic and exposure-history diversity represented was limited. Naive subsets generally had larger estimated clonotype richness than memory subsets. Pairwise subsampling indicated that sequencing depth was expected to affect the degree of clonotype sharing among donors.

The chain is assembled from TRBV5-6 and TRBJ2-7, and the D gene may be TRBD1, 6 bases matching. This TCR came from a man younger than 45 in good health. The sample taken for sequencing was naive CD4+ T cells sorted from blood. Read against the paper, the sample's cell subset or site label means: CD45RA+ positively selected. The CDR3 reads CASSLTGFGEQYF. The DNA sequence is as follows: TGTGCCAGCAGCTTGACAGGGTTCGGCGAGCAGTACTTC.